This entry describes one T cell receptor (beta chain). The data were taken from a study of T cells in Graves' hyperthyroidism and ophthalmopathy. The authors deemed Graves' hyperthyroidism stable absent ophthalmopathy progression within 18 months. V lost 5 bases and J 4 bases, leaving 9 bases between the germline ends. The CDR3 totals 13 residues. Germline V gene lookup returns CDR1 DFQATT and CDR2 SNEGSKA (reference sequence). TCR beta CDR3 regions were amplified from RNA transcripts. Carried out on the TCR CDR3, a first-round RT-PCR used the HTBI primer set. TCRdb fed the multiplex PCR reads into MiXCR, producing one record per CDR3 protein. The table shows 350,000 to 500,000 distinct CDR3 sequences, with roughly 13% occurring only once.

V usage is TRBV20-1 and J usage is TRBJ1-6; D not certain. The sample consisted of blood. This sequence originates from a woman aged 18-30 years with Graves' hyperthyroidism. The CDR3 DNA is TGCAGTGCTCGGACGGATTATAATTCACCCCTCCACTTT. This codes for CSARTDYNSPLHF.